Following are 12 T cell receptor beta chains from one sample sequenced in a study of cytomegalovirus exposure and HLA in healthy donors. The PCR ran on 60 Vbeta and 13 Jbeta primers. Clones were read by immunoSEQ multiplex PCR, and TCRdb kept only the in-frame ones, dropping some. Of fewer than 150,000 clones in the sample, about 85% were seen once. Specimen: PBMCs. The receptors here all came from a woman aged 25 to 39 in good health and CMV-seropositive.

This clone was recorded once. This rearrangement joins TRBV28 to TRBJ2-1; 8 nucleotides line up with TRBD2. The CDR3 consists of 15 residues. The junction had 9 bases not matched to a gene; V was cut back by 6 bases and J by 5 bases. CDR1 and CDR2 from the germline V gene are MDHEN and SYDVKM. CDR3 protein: CASSRSGRRDNEQFF. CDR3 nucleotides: TGTGCCAGCAGCCGAAGCGGGAGAAGGGACAATGAGCAGTTCTTC.

The CDR3 DNA reads as TGTGCCAGCAGTGAAGGGGAAGGACAAGTCGGGGAGCTGTTTTTT. Translation: CASSEGEGQVGELFF. This sequence joins TRBV6-1 and TRBJ2-2, with D possibly being TRBD1 (5 bases). Germline V lookup: CDR1 MNHNS, CDR2 SASEGT. The CDR3 runs 15 residues. The V gene lost 1 base and the J gene lost 7 bases, with 13 bases spanning the gap.

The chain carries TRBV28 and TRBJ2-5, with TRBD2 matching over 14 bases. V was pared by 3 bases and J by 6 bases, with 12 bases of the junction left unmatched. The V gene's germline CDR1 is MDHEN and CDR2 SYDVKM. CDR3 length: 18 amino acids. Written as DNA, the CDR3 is TGTGCCAGCAGTTTTCGGACTAGCGGGGGGCCTTCTCCGAAGACCCAGTACTTC. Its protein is CASSFRTSGGPSPKTQYF.

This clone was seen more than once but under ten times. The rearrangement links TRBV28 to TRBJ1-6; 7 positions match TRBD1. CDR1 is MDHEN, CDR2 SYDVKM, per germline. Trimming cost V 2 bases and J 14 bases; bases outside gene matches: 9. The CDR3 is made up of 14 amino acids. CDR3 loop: CASSLSTGAETLHF. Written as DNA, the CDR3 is TGTGCCAGCAGTTTAAGCACAGGGGCTGAGACCCTCCACTTT.

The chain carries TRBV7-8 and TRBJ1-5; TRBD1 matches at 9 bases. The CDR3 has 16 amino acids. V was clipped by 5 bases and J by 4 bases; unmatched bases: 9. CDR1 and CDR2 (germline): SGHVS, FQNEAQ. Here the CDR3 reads CASSLRTGEANQPQHF. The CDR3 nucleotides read TGTGCCAGCAGCCTTCGGACAGGGGAGGCAAATCAGCCCCAGCATTTT.

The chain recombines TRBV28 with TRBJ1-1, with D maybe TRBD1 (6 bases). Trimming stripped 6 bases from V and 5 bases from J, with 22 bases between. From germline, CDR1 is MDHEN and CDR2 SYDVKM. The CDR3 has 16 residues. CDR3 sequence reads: CASRYRVGLGSTEAFF. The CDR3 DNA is TGTGCCAGCAGATACAGGGTGGGTCTTGGGAGTACTGAAGCTTTCTTT.

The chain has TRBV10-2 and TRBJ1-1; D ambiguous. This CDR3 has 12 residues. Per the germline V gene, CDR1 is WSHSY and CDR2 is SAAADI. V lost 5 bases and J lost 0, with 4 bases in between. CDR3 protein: CASSYMNTEAFF. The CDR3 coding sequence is TGCGCCAGCAGTTACATGAACACTGAAGCTTTCTTT.

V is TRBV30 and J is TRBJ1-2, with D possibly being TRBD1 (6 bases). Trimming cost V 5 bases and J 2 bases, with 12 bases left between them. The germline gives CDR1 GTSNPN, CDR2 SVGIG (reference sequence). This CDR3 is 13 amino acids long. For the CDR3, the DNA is TGTGCCTGGGGGGGCAGGACAAACTATGGCTACACCTTC. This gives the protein CAWGGRTNYGYTF.

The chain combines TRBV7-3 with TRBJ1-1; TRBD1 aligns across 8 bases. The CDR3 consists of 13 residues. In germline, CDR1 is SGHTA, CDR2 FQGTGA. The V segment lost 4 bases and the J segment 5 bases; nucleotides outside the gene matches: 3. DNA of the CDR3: TGTGCCAGCAGCTCAGGACAGGGAACTGAAGCTTTCTTT. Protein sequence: CASSSGQGTEAFF.

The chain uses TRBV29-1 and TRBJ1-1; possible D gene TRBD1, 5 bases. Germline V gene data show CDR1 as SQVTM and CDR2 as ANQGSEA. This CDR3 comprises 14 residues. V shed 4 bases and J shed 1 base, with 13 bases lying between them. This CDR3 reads CSVGGSWGNTEAFF. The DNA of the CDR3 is TGCAGCGTTGGGGGCAGCTGGGGGAACACTGAAGCTTTCTTT.

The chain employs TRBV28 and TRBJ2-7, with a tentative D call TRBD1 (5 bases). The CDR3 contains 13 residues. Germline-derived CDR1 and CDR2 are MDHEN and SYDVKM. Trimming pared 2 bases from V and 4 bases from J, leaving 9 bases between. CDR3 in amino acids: CASSLQGAYEQYF. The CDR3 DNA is TGTGCCAGCAGTTTACAGGGTGCATACGAGCAGTACTTC.

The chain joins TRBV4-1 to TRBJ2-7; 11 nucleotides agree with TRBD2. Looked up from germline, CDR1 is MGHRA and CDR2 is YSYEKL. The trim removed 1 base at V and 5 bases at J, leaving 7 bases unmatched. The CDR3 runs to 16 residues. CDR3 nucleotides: TGCGCCAGCAGCCAAGTGGCTAGCGGGAGGTCCCACGAGCAGTACTTC. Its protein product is CASSQVASGRSHEQYF.